The present T cell receptor (beta chain) was sequenced within a study of blood T cells in healthy people across ages. A minimum of 6 micrograms of total RNA was extracted per sample. To note about this clonotype: The target antigen is unknown.

The study's findings and limits: Per million T cells, TCR beta diversity dropped roughly linearly as age increased. There were more naive CD4+ cells and higher diversity in long-lived donors than in aged donors.

J lost 6 bases, V lost 6 bases, and 10 bases had no gene match. The V gene's germline CDR1 is MNHNY and CDR2 SVGAGI (reference sequence). This CDR3 comprises 14 residues. Through a sample-barcoded 5' primer and a J-beta primer mix, a second PCR was run for roughly 6 to 11 cycles. A template-switch adaptor that had 12 random nucleotides put a tag on each cDNA molecule. TCRdb re-derived calls from the 5' RACE reads in MiXCR, one entry per CDR3 protein. The table records 910,000 or so distinct CDR3 sequences, about 53% of them present only once. This receptor was identified in a woman aged 55-70 years in good health. The specimen sequenced was blood. The V and J genes are TRBV6-6 and TRBJ1-2, with TRBD1 identical over 7 bases. CDR3 region: CASSRGQTTDGYTF. CDR3 in DNA: TGTGCCAGCAGCCGGGGACAGACAACGGATGGCTACACCTTC.